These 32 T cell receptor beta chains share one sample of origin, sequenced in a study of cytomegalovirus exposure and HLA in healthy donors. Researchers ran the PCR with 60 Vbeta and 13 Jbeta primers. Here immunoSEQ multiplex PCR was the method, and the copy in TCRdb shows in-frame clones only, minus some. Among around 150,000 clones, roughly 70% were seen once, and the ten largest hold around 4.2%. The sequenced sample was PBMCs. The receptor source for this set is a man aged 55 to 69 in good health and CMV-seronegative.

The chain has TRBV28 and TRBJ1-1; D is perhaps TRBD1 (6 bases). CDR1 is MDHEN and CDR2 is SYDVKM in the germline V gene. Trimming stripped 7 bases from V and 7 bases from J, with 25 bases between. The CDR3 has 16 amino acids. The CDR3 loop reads CASIGTGGLGGLEAFF. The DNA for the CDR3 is TGTGCCAGCATTGGGACGGGGGGCCTGGGGGGCCTTGAAGCTTTCTTT.

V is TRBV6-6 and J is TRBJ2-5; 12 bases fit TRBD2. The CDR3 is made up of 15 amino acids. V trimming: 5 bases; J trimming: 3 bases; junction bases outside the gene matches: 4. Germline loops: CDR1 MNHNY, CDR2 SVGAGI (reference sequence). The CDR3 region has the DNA TGTGCCAGCAGTGGACGACTAGCGGGAGAAGAGACCCAGTACTTC. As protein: CASSGRLAGEETQYF.

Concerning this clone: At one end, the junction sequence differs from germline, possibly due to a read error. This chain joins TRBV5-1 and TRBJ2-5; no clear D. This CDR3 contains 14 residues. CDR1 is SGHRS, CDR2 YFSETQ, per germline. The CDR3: CAGSLVAQQETQYF. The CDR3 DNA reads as TGCGCCGGCAGCTTGGTGGCACAGCAAGAGACCCAGTACTTC.

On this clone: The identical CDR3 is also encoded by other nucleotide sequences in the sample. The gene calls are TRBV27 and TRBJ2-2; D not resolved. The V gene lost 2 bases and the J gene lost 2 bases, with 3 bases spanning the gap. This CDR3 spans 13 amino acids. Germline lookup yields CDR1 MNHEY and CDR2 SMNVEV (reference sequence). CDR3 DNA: TGTGCCAGCAGTTTACTCAACACCGGGGAGCTGTTTTTT. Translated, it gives CASSLLNTGELFF.

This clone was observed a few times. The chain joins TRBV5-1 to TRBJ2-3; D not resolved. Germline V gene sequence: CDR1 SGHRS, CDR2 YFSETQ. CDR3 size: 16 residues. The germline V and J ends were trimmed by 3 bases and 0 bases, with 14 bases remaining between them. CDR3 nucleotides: TGCGCCAGCAGCTCTACCGGAGAGGCCAGCACAGATACGCAGTATTTT. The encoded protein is CASSSTGEASTDTQYF.

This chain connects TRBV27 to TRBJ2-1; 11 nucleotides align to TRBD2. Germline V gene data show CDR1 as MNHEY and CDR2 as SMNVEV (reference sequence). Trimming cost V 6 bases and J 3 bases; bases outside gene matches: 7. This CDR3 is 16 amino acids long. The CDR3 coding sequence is TGTGCCAGCAGAGTCACTCTAGCGGGAGGCTACAATGAGCAGTTCTTC. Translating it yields CASRVTLAGGYNEQFF.

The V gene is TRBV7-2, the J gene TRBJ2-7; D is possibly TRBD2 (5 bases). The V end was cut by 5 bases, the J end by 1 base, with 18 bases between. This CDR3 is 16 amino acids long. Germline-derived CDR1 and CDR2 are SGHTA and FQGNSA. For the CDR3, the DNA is TGTGCCAGCAGCCCCACCGGGGATTTAATATCCTACGAGCAGTACTTC. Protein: CASSPTGDLISYEQYF.

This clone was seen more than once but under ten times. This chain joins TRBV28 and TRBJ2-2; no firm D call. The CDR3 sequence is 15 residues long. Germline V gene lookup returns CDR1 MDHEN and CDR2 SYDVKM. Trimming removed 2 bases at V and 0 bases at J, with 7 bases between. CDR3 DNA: TGTGCCAGCAGTTTAAGCCACCCGAACACCGGGGAGCTGTTTTTT. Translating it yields CASSLSHPNTGELFF.

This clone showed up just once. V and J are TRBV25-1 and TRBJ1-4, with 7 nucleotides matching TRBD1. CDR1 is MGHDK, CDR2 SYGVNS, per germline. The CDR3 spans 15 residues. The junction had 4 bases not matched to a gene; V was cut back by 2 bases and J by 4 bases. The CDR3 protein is CASSEPRGFNEKLFF. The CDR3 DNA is TGTGCCAGCAGTGAACCCAGGGGGTTTAATGAAAAACTGTTTTTT.

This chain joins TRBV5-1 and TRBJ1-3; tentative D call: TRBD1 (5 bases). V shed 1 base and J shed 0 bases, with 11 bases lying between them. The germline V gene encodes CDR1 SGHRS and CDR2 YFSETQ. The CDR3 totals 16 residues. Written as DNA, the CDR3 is TGCGCCAGCAGCTTGACAGGATTGAGCTCTGGAAACACCATATATTTT. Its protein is CASSLTGLSSGNTIYF.

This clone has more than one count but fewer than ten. Here the CDR3 reads CASSGRQFWEQYF. CDR3 coding DNA: TGCGCCAGCAGTGGCCGCCAGTTCTGGGAGCAGTACTTC. The gene calls are TRBV10-2 and TRBJ2-7, with no clear D. Germline V CDR1 and CDR2: WSHSY, SAAADI. The CDR3 sequence is 13 residues long. The V and J ends lost 4 bases and 7 bases respectively, with 14 bases between them.

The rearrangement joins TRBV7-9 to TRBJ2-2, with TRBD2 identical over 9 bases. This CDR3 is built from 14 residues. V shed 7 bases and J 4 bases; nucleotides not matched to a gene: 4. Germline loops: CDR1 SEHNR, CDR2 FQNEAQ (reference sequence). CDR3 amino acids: CASTHSGSTGELFF. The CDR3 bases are TGTGCCAGCACCCATAGCGGGAGCACCGGGGAGCTGTTTTTT.

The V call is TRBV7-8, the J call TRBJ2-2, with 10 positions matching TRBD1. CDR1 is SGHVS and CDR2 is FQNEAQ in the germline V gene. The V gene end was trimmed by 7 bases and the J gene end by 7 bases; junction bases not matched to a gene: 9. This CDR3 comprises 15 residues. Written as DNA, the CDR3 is TGTGCCAGCACCATGACAGGGGGCCAAGGCGGGGAGCTGTTTTTT. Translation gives CASTMTGGQGGELFF.

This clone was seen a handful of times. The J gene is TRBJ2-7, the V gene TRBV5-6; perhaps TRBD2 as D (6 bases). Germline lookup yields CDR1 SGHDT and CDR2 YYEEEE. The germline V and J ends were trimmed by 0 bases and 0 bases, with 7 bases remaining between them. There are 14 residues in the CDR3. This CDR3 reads CASSLDGSSYEQYF. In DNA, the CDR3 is TGTGCCAGCAGCTTGGACGGGAGCTCCTACGAGCAGTACTTC.

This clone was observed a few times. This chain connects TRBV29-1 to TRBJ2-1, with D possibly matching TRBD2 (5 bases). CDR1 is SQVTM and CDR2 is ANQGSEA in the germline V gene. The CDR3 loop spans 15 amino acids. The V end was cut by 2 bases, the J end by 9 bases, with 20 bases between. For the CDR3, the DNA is TGCAGCGTTGAACTACCAGAGGGCCCGTGGGGTGAGCAGTTCTTC. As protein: CSVELPEGPWGEQFF.

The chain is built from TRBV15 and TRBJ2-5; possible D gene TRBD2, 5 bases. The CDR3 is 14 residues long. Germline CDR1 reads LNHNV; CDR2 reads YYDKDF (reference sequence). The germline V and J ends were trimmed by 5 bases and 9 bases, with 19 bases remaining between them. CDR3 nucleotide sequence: TGTGCCACCAGCTCCCCAAACGGTGGTAGCGCCCAGTACTTC. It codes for CATSSPNGGSAQYF.

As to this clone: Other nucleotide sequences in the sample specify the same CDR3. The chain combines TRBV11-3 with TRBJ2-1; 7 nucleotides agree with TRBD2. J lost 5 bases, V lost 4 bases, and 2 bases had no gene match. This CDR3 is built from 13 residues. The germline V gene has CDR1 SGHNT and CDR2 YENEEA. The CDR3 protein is CASSSGLDNEQFF. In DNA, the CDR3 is TGTGCCAGCAGCTCCGGACTAGACAATGAGCAGTTCTTC.

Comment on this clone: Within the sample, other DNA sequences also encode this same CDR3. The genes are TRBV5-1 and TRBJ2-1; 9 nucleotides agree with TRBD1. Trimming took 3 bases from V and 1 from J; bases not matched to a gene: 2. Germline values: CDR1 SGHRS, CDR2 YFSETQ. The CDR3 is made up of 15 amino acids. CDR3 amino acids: CASSSQGASYNEQFF. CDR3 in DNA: TGCGCCAGCAGCTCACAGGGGGCATCCTACAATGAGCAGTTCTTC.

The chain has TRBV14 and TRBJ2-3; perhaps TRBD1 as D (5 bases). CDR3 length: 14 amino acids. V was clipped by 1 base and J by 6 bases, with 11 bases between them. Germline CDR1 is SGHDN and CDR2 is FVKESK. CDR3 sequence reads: CASSQVLKGDTQYF. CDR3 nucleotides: TGTGCCAGCAGCCAAGTCCTAAAGGGGGATACGCAGTATTTT.

The CDR3 is CAWSGVRDTIRTYEQYF. The CDR3 coding sequence is TGTGCCTGGAGTGGAGTACGGGACACCATCCGGACCTACGAGCAGTACTTC. The J gene is TRBJ2-7, the V gene TRBV30; D is possibly TRBD1 (6 bases). This CDR3 is built from 17 residues. Trimming left V 1 base short and J 2 bases short, with 21 bases between. CDR1 and CDR2 (germline): GTSNPN, SVGIG (reference sequence).

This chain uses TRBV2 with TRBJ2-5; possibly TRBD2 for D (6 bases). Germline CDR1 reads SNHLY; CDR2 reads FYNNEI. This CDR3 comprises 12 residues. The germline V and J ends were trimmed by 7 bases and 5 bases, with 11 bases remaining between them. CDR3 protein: CASTGEAETQYF. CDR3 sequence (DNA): TGTGCCAGCACGGGGGAGGCGGAGACCCAGTACTTC.

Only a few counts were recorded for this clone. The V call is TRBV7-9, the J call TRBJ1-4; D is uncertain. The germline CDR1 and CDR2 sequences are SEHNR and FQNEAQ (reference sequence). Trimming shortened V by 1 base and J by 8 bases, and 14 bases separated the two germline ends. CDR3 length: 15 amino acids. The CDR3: CASSLVETYGEKLFF. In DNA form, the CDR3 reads TGTGCCAGCAGCTTAGTTGAGACTTACGGGGAAAAACTGTTTTTT.

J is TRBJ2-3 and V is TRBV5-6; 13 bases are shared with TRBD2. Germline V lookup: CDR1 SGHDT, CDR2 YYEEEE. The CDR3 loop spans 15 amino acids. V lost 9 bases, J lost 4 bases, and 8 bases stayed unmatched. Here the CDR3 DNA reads TGTGCCACTTCGAGGGGACTAGCGGGGTCAGATACGCAGTATTTT. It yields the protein CATSRGLAGSDTQYF.

The CDR3 DNA is TGTGCCAGCAGCTACGGGACTAGCGGGGAGACCCAGTACTTC. This codes for CASSYGTSGETQYF. The J gene is TRBJ2-5, the V gene TRBV11-1; 12 nucleotides match TRBD2. The germline CDR1 and CDR2 sequences are SGHAT and FQDESV (reference sequence). Trimming removed 4 bases from V and 5 bases from J; junction bases left unmatched: 2. This CDR3 contains 14 residues.

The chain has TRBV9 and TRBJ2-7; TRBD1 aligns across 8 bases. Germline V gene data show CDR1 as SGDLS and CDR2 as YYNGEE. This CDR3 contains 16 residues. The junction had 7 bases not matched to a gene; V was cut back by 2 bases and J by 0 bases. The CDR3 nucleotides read TGTGCCAGCAGCGTGGGGACAGGCGATGCCTCCTACGAGCAGTACTTC. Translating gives CASSVGTGDASYEQYF.

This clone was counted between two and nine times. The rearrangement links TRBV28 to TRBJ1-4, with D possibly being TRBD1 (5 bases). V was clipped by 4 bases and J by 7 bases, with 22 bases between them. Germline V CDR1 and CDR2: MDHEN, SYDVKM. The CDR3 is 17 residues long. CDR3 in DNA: TGTGCCAGCAGTTCTCCTTTGGGTGGTCTGCAGGGTGAAAAACTGTTTTTT. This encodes CASSSPLGGLQGEKLFF.

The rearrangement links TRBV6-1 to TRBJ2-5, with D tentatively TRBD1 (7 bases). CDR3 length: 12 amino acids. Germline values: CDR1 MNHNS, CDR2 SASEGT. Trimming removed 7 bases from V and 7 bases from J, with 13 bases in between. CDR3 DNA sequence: TGTGCCAGCACTATCCAGGGGGGGACCCAGTACTTC. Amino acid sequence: CASTIQGGTQYF.

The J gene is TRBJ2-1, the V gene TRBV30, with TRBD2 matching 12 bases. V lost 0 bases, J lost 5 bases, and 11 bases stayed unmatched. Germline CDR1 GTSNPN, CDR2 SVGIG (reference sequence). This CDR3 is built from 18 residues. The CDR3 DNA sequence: TGTGCCTGGAGTGTACTCCTAGCGGGAGGGTTCGGGGACAATGAGCAGTTCTTC. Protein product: CAWSVLLAGGFGDNEQFF.

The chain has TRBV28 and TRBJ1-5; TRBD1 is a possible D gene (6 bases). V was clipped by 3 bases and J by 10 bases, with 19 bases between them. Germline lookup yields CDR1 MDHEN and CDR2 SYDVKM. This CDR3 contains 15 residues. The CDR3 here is CASSFLAGGLSPQHF. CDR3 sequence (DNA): TGTGCCAGCAGTTTCTTGGCGGGGGGGCTTAGTCCCCAGCATTTT.

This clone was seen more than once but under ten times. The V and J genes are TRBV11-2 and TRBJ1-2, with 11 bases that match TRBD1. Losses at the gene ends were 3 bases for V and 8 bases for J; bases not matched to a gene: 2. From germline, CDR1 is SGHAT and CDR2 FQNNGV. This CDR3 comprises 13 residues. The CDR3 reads CASSLGQGEGYTF. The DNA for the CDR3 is TGTGCCAGCAGCTTGGGACAGGGGGAAGGCTACACCTTC.

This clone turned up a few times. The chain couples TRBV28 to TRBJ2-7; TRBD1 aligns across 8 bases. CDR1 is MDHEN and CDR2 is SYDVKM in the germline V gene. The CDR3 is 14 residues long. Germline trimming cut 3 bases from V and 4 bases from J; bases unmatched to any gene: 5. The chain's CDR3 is CASSLGQAAYEQYF. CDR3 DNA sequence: TGTGCCAGCAGTTTGGGACAGGCTGCATACGAGCAGTACTTC. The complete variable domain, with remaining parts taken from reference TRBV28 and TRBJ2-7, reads DVKVTQSSRYLVKRTGEKVFLECVQDMDHENMFWYRQDPGLGLRLIYFSYDVKMKEKGDIPEGYSVSREKKERFSLILESASTNQTSMYLCASSLGQAAYEQYFGPGTRLTVT.

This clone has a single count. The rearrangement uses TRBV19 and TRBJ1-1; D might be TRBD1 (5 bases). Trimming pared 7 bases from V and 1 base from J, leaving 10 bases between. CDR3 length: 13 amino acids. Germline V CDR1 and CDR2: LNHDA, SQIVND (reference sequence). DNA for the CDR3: TGTGCCAGTACCAGGGTTTGGAACACTGAAGCTTTCTTT. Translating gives CASTRVWNTEAFF.